This TCR beta chain was identified during a study of long-term antiretroviral therapy in people with HIV. Trimming took off 3 bases at V and 4 bases at J, with 9 bases between the two ends. CDR3 length: 13 residues. The germline V gene has CDR1 SGHTA and CDR2 FQGNSA. Every specimen held between roughly 0.85-11 million cryopreserved PBMC. These were thawed and washed before DNA extraction. The libraries were made with immunoSEQ v3.0 at survey level. TCRdb keeps only in-frame clones here, not all; method: immunoSEQ multiplex PCR. The profile shows over 15,000 clones, around 84% of them singletons. The chain recombines TRBV7-2 with TRBJ1-2; TRBD1 is a possible D gene (6 bases). The specimen was unsorted PBMCs, collected 0.9 years after starting antiretroviral therapy. The source of this sequence is a man aged 18-30 years with HIV. Written as DNA, the CDR3 is TGTGCCAGCAGCTTCCAGGGGAGCTATGGCTACACCTTC. It codes for CASSFQGSYGYTF.